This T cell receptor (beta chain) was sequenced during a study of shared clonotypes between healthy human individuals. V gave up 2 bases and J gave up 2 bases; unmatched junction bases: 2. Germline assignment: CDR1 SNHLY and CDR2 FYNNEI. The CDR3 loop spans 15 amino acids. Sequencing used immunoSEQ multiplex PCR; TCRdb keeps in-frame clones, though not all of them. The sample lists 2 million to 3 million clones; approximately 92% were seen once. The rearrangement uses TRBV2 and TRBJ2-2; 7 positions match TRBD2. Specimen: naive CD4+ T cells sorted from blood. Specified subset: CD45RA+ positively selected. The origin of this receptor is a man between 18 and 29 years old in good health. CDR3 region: CASSESGLNTGELFF. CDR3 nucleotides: TGTGCCAGCAGTGAATCGGGACTAAACACCGGGGAGCTGTTTTTT.